The present TCR beta chain was sequenced within a study of cytomegalovirus exposure and HLA in healthy donors. Broader study findings: An assumption of roughly uniform sequencing depth across donors underlay the presence/absence analyses. Data from an earlier analysis indicated that most TCR beta V segments were productive either about 90% or about 30% of the time.

Per germline, CDR1 MNHEY and CDR2 SVGAGI. V shed 5 bases, J shed 9 bases, and the junction held 10 bases outside the gene matches. The CDR3 has 14 amino acids. About this clone: Its specificity is not known.

In the PCR, 60 Vbeta and 13 Jbeta primers were used. Assay: immunoSEQ multiplex PCR; the TCRdb copy retains only in-frame clones and omits some. This table holds around 50,000 clones, 80% found once. The origin of this receptor is a man younger than 45 in good health and CMV-seropositive. The sample was PBMCs. This chain uses TRBV6-5 with TRBJ2-1; 7 positions agree with TRBD2. The CDR3 reads CASSPLGGVGEQFF. CDR3 sequence (DNA): TGTGCCAGCAGTCCCCTTGGGGGGGTGGGTGAGCAGTTCTTC.